This T cell receptor (beta chain) was sequenced in a study of early T cells in non-severe SARS-CoV-2 infection (dated by TCRdb to about 2021). For context, the study as a whole: Because TCR sequencing relied on bulk RNA taken from unsorted whole blood, pairing of alpha and beta chains was not possible. The paper's findings and limits, for the study overall: VDJdb matching was skewed toward anti-spike CD8 responses, so virus-specific expansions were likely underestimated and private and CD4 specificities were missed.

For CDR1 and CDR2, the germline V gene (reference sequence) lists DFQATT and SNEGSKA. From its cysteine to its phenylalanine, the CDR3 spans 16 amino acids. Only CDR3 DNA remains: 48 bases, in frame from the first base. Compared with germline, V lacks 8 bases and J lacks 0 bases; bases without a gene match: 14. This was a case-control study nested in a cohort of healthcare workers in London, UK, who had nasopharyngeal swab PCR tests and blood samples taken every week. Healthcare workers were recruited during the week of the UK lockdown, between 23 and 31 March 2020, and followed weekly for up to roughly 15 weeks. A remark on this clonotype: Its target antigen remains unknown. There are no base qualities to consult, and no much larger clone falls within one base.

Libraries were constructed by 5' RACE. This sample was sequenced with a NextSeq 500. Unique molecular identifiers were attached to individual cDNA molecules in the TCR library protocol so that sequencing error and PCR bias could be corrected. TCR alpha and beta chains were both sequenced, and the abundances of alpha and beta sequences in each sample were closely correlated with each other. Regarding the original processing steps: Decombinator V4 was used to annotate TCR sequences for V gene, J gene and CDR3. TCRs were defined as expanded if a significant change between any two time points was detected under a Poisson model with p below 0.0001. TCR abundances were normalised to the total number of TCRs sequenced in each sample and reported as counts per million. MAIT TCRs were defined by TRAV1-2 paired with TRAJ12, TRAJ20 or TRAJ33, and iNKT TCRs by TRAV10 paired with TRAJ18. A search of VDJdb, accessed on 1 November 2021, was run for TCRs annotated to CMV, EBV and SARS-CoV-2, with TCRs annotated for multiple antigens excluded. TCRdb reprocessed the public reads (quality trimming at Q25 with fastp, clone calling with MiXCR) and kept in-frame beta chains. Every CDR3 protein is listed once, alongside the most common genes and DNA of its rows. It is TCRdb's table, rather than the study itself, that gives the V and J calls and clone size. The sample profile shows fewer than 80,000 distinct CDR3 sequences; 12% of them were found once. The ten largest make up about 3.9% of the sample.

The chain employs TRBV20-1 and TRBJ2-7, with TRBD1 matching 9 junction bases. The sample taken for sequencing was whole blood. The receptor was isolated from an adult who was a healthcare worker with PCR-confirmed SARS-CoV-2 infection or an uninfected control (not recorded which). The nucleotides read TGCAGTACCCCGGGACAGGGATTAAAGAGCTCCTACGAGCAGTACTTC. This gives the protein CSTPGQGLKSSYEQYF.